This record looks at one T cell receptor (beta chain) sequence and its context. The data were obtained in a study of control samples from healthy donors and cancer patients. Profiled with immunoSEQ multiplex PCR; TCRdb holds only in-frame clones, not every one. The table shows around 57,000 clones, with roughly 90% occurring only once. The sample comprised PBMCs. The origin of this receptor is a young man with colorectal cancer.

The CDR3 region is CASSKPGQGVYEQYF. In DNA form, the CDR3 reads TGTGCCAGCAGTAAACCGGGACAGGGGGTCTACGAGCAGTACTTC. J is TRBJ2-7 and V is TRBV25-1; 11 bases are shared with TRBD1. Losses at the gene ends were 5 bases for V and 3 bases for J; bases not matched to a gene: 6. From germline, CDR1 is MGHDK and CDR2 SYGVNS. The CDR3 length is 15 residues.